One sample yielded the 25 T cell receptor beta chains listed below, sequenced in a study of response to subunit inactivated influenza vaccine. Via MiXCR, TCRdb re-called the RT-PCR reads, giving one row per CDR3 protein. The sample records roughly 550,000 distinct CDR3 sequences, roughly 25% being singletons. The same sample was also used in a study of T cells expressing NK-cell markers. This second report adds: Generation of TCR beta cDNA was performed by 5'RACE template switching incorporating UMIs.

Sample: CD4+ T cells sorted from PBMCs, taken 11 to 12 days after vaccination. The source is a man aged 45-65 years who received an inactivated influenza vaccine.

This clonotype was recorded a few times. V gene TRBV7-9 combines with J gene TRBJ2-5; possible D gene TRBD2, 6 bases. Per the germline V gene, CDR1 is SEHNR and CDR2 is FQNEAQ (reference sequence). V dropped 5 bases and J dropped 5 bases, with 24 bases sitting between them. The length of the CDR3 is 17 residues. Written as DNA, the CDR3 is TGTGCCAGCAGCAGAGCCGGCGGGGTTCCCCGTGGGGAGACCCAGTACTTC. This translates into CASSRAGGVPRGETQYF.

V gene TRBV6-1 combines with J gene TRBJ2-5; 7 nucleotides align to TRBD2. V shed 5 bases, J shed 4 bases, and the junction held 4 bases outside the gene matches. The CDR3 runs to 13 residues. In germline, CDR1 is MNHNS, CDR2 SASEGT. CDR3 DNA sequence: TGTGCCAGCAGTCAGCGGGGAACAGAGACCCAGTACTTC. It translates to CASSQRGTETQYF.

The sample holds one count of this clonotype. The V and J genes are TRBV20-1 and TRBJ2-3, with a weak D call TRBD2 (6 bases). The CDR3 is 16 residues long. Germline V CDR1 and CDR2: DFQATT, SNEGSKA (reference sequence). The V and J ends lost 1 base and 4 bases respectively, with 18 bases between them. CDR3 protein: CSARAATPGVPDTQYF. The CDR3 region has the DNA TGCAGTGCTAGAGCCGCGACTCCGGGAGTCCCAGATACGCAGTATTTT.

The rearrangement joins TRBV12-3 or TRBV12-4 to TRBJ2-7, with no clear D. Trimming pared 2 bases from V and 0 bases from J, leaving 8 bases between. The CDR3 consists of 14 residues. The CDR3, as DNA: TGTGCCAGCAGTTTACAGTCAGGCTCCTACGAGCAGTACTTC. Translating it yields CASSLQSGSYEQYF.

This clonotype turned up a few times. CDR3 loop: CASRPLDRGGEKLFF. In DNA, the CDR3 is TGCGCCAGCAGACCCCTCGACAGGGGCGGTGAAAAACTGTTTTTT. The rearrangement joins TRBV5-1 to TRBJ1-4, with 8 bases aligning to TRBD1. This CDR3 spans 15 amino acids. Per germline, CDR1 SGHRS and CDR2 YFSETQ. Unmatched junction bases numbered 10, after V lost 5 bases and J lost 7 bases.

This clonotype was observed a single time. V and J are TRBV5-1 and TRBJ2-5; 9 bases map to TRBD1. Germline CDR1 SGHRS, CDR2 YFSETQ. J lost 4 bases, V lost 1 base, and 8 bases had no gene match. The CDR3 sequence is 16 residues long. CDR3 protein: CASSLFGTGQGETQYF. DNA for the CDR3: TGCGCCAGCAGCTTGTTTGGGACAGGGCAAGGAGAGACCCAGTACTTC.

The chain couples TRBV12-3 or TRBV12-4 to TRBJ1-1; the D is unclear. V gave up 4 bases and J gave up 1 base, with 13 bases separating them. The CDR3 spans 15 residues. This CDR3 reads CASSSLPDQNTEAFF. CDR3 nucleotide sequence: TGTGCCAGCAGTTCTCTGCCGGACCAGAACACTGAAGCTTTCTTT.

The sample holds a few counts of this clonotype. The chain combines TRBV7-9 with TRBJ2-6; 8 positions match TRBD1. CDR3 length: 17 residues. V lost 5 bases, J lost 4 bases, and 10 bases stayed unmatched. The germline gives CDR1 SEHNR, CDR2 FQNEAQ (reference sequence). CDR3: CASSLGQGQRGANVLTF. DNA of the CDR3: TGTGCCAGCAGCCTCGGACAGGGTCAAAGAGGGGCCAACGTCCTGACTTTC.

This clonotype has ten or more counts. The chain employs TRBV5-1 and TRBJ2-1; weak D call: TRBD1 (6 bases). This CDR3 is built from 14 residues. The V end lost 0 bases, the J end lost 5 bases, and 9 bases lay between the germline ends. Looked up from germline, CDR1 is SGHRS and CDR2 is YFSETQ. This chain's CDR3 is CASSLATGNNEQFF. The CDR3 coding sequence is TGCGCCAGCAGCTTGGCCACAGGGAACAATGAGCAGTTCTTC.

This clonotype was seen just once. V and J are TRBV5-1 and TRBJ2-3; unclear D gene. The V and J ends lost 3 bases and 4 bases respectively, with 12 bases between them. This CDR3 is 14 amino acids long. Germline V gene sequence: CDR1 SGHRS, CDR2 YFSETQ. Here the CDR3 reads CASSSSQPADTQYF. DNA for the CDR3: TGCGCCAGCAGCTCGAGCCAGCCGGCAGATACGCAGTATTTT.

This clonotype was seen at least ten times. The CDR3 bases are TGCAGTGCTAGACCAACGGACAGCCACCCAAACACCATATATTTT. As protein: CSARPTDSHPNTIYF. The chain uses TRBV20-1 and TRBJ1-3; D perhaps matches TRBD1 (6 bases). The V gene's germline CDR1 is DFQATT and CDR2 SNEGSKA (reference sequence). The CDR3 spans 15 residues. V was clipped by 2 bases and J by 6 bases, with 17 bases between them.

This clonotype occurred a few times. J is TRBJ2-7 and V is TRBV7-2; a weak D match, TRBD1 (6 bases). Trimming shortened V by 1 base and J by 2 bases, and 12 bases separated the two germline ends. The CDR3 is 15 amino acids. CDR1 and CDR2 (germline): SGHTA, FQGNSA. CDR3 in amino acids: CASSLVWTETYEQYF. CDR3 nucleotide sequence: TGTGCCAGCAGCTTAGTTTGGACAGAAACCTACGAGCAGTACTTC.

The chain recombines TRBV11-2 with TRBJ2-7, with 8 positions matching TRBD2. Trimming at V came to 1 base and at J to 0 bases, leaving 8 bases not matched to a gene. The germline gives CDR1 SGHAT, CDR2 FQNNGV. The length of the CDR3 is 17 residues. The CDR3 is CASSLAGRARGSYEQYF. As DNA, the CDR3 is TGTGCCAGCAGCTTAGCCGGGAGGGCCAGGGGCTCCTACGAGCAGTACTTC.

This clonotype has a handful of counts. The CDR3 nucleotides are TGCGCCAGCAGCCAATCTACTTCAAAAGCGGGGCGTAGCACAGATACGCAGTATTTT. This codes for CASSQSTSKAGRSTDTQYF. This sequence joins TRBV4-1 and TRBJ2-3, with 7 bases matching TRBD2. The CDR3 loop spans 19 amino acids. The germline V gene has CDR1 MGHRA and CDR2 YSYEKL. J was trimmed by 0 bases and V by 2 bases; bases with no gene match: 14.

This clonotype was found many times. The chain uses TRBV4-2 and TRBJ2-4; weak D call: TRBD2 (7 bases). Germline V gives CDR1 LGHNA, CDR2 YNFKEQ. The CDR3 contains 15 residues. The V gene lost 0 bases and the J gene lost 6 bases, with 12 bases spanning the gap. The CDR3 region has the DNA TGTGCCAGCAGCCAAGATAGGAGGGGGGGAAACATTCAGTACTTC. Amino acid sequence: CASSQDRRGGNIQYF.

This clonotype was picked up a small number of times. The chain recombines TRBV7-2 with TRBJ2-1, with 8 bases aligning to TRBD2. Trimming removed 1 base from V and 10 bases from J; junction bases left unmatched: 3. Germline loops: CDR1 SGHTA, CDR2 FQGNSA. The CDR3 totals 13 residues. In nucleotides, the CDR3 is TGTGCCAGCAGCTTAGTGAGACTAGCGGAGCAGTTCTTC. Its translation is CASSLVRLAEQFF.

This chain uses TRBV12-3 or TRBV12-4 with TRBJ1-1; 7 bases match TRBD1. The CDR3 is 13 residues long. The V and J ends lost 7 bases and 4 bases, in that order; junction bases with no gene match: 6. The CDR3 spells CASIYRGGTEAFF. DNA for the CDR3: TGTGCCAGCATCTACAGGGGCGGCACTGAAGCTTTCTTT.

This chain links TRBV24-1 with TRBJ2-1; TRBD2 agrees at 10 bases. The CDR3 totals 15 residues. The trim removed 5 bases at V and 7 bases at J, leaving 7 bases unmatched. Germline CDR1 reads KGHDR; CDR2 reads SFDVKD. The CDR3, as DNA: TGTGCCACCAGTGTCCAGCGGGGGGGGAATAATGAGCAGTTCTTC. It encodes CATSVQRGGNNEQFF.

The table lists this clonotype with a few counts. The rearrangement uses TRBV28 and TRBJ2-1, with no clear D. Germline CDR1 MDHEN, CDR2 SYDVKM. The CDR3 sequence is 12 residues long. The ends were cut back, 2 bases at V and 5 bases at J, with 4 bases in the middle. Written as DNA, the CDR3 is TGTGCCAGCAGTTTAGGACACAATGAGCAGTTCTTC. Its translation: CASSLGHNEQFF. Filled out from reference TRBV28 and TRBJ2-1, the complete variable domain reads DVKVTQSSRYLVKRTGEKVFLECVQDMDHENMFWYRQDPGLGLRLIYFSYDVKMKEKGDIPEGYSVSREKKERFSLILESASTNQTSMYLCASSLGHNEQFFGPGTRLTVL.

The CDR3 region is CASRDVSVRKRPYEQYF. CDR3 in DNA: TGTGCCAGCAGGGACGTTTCCGTGAGAAAGCGGCCCTACGAGCAGTACTTC. The chain is built from TRBV6-2 or TRBV6-3 and TRBJ2-7; weak D call: TRBD2 (5 bases). CDR1 is MNHEY, CDR2 SVGEGT, per germline. The CDR3 has 17 residues. Trimming removed 6 bases at V and 2 bases at J, with 23 bases between.

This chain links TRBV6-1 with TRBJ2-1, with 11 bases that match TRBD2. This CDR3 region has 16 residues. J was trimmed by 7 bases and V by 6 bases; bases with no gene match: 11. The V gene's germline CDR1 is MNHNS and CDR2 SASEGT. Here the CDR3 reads CASSSYGTSGINEQFF. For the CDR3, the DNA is TGTGCCAGCAGCTCGTACGGGACTAGCGGAATAAATGAGCAGTTCTTC.

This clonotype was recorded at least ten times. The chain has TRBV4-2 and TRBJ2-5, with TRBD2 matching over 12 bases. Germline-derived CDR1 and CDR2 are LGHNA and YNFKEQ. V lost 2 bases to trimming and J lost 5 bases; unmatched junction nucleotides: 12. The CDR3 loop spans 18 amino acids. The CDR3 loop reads CASSQSSTSGRIGETQYF. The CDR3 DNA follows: TGTGCCAGCAGCCAATCCTCGACTAGCGGGAGAATAGGGGAGACCCAGTACTTC.

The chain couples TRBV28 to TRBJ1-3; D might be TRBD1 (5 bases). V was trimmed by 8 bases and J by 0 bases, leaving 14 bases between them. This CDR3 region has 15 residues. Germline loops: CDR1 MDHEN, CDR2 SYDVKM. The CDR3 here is CASGTELHSGNTIYF. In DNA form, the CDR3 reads TGTGCCAGCGGGACGGAACTTCACTCTGGAAACACCATATATTTT.

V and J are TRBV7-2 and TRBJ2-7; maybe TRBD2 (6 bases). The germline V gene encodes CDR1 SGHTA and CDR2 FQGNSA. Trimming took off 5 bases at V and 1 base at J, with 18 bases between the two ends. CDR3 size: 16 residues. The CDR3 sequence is CASSPRGGGISYEQYF. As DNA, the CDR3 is TGTGCCAGCAGCCCCCGGGGCGGAGGGATTTCCTACGAGCAGTACTTC.

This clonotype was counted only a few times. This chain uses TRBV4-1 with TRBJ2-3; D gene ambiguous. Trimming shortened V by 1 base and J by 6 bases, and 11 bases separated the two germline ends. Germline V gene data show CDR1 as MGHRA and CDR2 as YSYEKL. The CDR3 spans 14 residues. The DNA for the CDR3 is TGCGCCAGCAGCCAAGTGGGTACGGTCGATACGCAGTATTTT. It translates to CASSQVGTVDTQYF.